This TCR beta chain was identified during a study of blood T cell repertoires in COVID-19. Study in general: The cDNA or gDNA used as material had been derived from T cells, B-cell-depleted T cells, or PBMCs.

The CDR3 is 19 amino acids. J was trimmed by 1 base and V by 0 bases; bases with no gene match: 4. Germline values: CDR1 SGDLS, CDR2 YYNGEE. Profiling relied on immunoSEQ multiplex PCR, and the TCRdb table lists in-frame clones only, not all of them. The sample yields about 140,000 clones, around 79% seen once. The sample was peripheral blood. This TCR derives from a man in his sixties with acute or convalescent COVID-19. V and J are TRBV9 and TRBJ2-2; 15 bases are a match to TRBD2. CDR3 in DNA: TGTGCCAGCAGCGTAGCTTTGGGACTAGCGGGAGGGAACACCGGGGAGCTGTTTTTT. Its translation is CASSVALGLAGGNTGELFF.